The clone carrying this T cell receptor beta chain was counted ten times or more. The CDR3 loop spans 14 amino acids. V shed 5 bases and J shed 8 bases, with 18 bases lying between them. For the unsorted libraries, 2 million PBMCs stored at -80 C served as input. The data were taken from a study of neurological immune-mediated disorders. TCRdb re-called the 5' RACE reads through MiXCR, storing one row per CDR3 protein. Of more than 75,000 distinct CDR3 sequences detected, 9% to 12% appear once; the ten largest clones hold about 1.8%. V and J are TRBV12-3 or TRBV12-4 and TRBJ1-2, with TRBD1 as a possible D gene (6 bases). The source of this sequence is a man aged 40-49 years in good health. Input material: PBMCs. The CDR3 reads CASSLQGPESGYTF. CDR3 sequence (DNA): TGTGCCAGCAGTCTACAGGGTCCTGAAAGCGGCTACACCTTC.